This is a list of T cell receptor beta chains from one sample in a study of control samples from healthy donors and cancer patients. Profiling relied on immunoSEQ multiplex PCR, and the TCRdb table lists in-frame clones only, not all of them. The table records approximately 170,000 clones, 75% to 95% of them present only once. Specimen: blood. These receptor sequences come from a young woman in good health. The CDR3 runs from the conserved cysteine through the conserved F or W. The D gene is left open where the match is weak. Rows give clone size only sometimes, using once, few, many, or a class for an expanded clone.

.,.,TRBJ2-7,TRBV28,15,CASSLEGPSSYEQYF,TGTGCCAGCAGTTTGGAGGGTCCCAGCTCCTACGAGCAGTACTTC
.,once,TRBJ1-2,TRBV4-3,15,CASSQEHISNYGYTF,TGCGCCAGCAGCCAAGAACACATCTCTAACTATGGCTACACCTTC
.,once,TRBJ1-2,TRBV21-1,15,CASSKALTGNYGYTF,TGTGCCAGCAGCAAAGCGCTAACAGGGAACTATGGCTACACCTTC
.,.,TRBJ2-3,TRBV4-2,14,CASSQELDTSTQYF,TGTGCCAGCAGCCAAGAATTGGACACCTCTACGCAGTATTTT
.,.,TRBJ1-5,TRBV5-1,13,CASSPGLNQPQHF,TGCGCCAGCAGTCCGGGCCTAAATCAGCCCCAGCATTTT
.,.,TRBJ2-2,TRBV2,15,CASSPGHTNTGELFF,TGTGCCAGCAGTCCGGGACACACGAACACCGGGGAGCTGTTTTTT
.,.,TRBJ1-4,TRBV29-1,12,CSVGWGQEKLFF,TGCAGCGTTGGATGGGGGCAGGAAAAACTGTTTTTT
.,.,TRBJ2-1,TRBV4-1,13,CASSRGSGGEQFF,TGCGCCAGCAGCCGAGGGAGTGGGGGTGAGCAGTTCTTC
.,.,TRBJ1-2,TRBV18,15,CASSPPDPGFQGYTF,TGTGCCAGCTCACCACCGGATCCGGGGTTCCAGGGCTACACCTTC
.,.,TRBJ2-1,TRBV6-4,13,CASSLDLYNEQFF,TGTGCCAGCAGTCTGGACTTGTACAATGAGCAGTTCTTC
TRBD2,.,TRBJ2-7,TRBV7-9,15,CASSPPGGGKDEQYF,TGTGCCAGCAGCCCCCCCGGCGGGGGTAAAGACGAGCAGTACTTC
.,.,TRBJ2-5,TRBV20-1,11,CSATREETQYF,TGCAGTGCCACTAGGGAAGAGACCCAGTACTTC
.,.,TRBJ2-2,TRBV27,15,CASSPGTTYTGELFF,TGTGCCAGCAGTCCCGGGACAACGTACACCGGGGAGCTGTTTTTT
.,.,TRBJ1-4,TRBV18,14,CASSPPGPGEKLFF,TGTGCCAGCTCACCACCAGGGCCGGGTGAAAAACTGTTTTTT
.,.,TRBJ1-5,TRBV6-6,12,CASSYPHQPQHF,TGTGCCAGCAGTTACCCTCATCAGCCCCAGCATTTT
.,.,TRBJ1-3,TRBV18,15,CASSPTNPSGNTIYF,TGTGCCAGCTCACCGACTAACCCCTCTGGAAACACCATATATTTT